This T cell receptor beta chain comes out of a study of shared clonotypes between healthy human individuals. About the research overall: With ages of 18 to 49, the donors were a couple of women and three men.

Sequenced by immunoSEQ multiplex PCR; TCRdb stores in-frame clones only, minus some. The table shows 1,400,000 or so clones, with approximately 98.5% occurring only once. This CDR3 has 13 amino acids. With 5 bases removed from V and 2 bases from J, the gap between germline ends came to 8 bases. CDR1 MNHEY and CDR2 SMNVEV come from the germline V gene (reference sequence). Specimen: naive CD4+ T cells sorted from blood. This sample's subset: CD45RA+ positively selected. V is TRBV27 and J is TRBJ2-3; no definite D call. This TCR came from a man under 40 in good health. CDR3 in amino acids: CASSRPYTDTQYF. The CDR3 nucleotides read TGTGCCAGCAGTCGCCCATACACAGATACGCAGTATTTT.